The 13 T cell receptor beta chains listed next were all sequenced from one sample in a study of T cell repertoires in cytomegalovirus infection (dated 2019 in TCRdb). TCRdb shows the sequencer as Illumina HiSeq 1500. TCRdb trimmed the raw reads at Q25, called clones with MiXCR and kept productive beta chains. Every entry covers one CDR3 protein and lists the most common genes and DNA from its rows. The sample profile shows 510,000 or so distinct CDR3 sequences; around 27% of them were found once. The ten largest clones add up to approximately 13% of the sample. Sequences were obtained from PBMCs. These receptors were taken from a human donor in good health (CMV status not recorded). Some clones in this sample may be carry-over from other donors' samples.

The chain combines TRBV28 with TRBJ2-1; 14 nucleotides align to TRBD2. The J segment lost 4 bases and the V segment lost 3 bases, leaving 8 bases of the junction unmatched. The CDR3 contains 18 residues. CDR1 MDHEN and CDR2 SYDVKM come from the germline V gene. CDR3 DNA sequence: TGTGCCAGCAGTTTTGGGGGACTAGCGGGAGTGCATTACAATGAGCAGTTCTTC. Its translation is CASSFGGLAGVHYNEQFF. The full variable domain, with the rest looked up from reference TRBV28 and TRBJ2-1, is DVKVTQSSRYLVKRTGEKVFLECVQDMDHENMFWYRQDPGLGLRLIYFSYDVKMKEKGDIPEGYSVSREKKERFSLILESASTNQTSMYLCASSFGGLAGVHYNEQFFGPGTRLTVL.

Note on this clonotype: A junction end diverges from the germline sequence, so it may reflect a read error. The chain employs TRBV7-2 and TRBJ2-1; D is undetermined. CDR3 length equals 16 residues. The germline V gene has CDR1 SGHTA and CDR2 FQGNSA. CDR3 loop: CASSSALVTQPSEQIF. DNA for the CDR3: TGTGCCAGCAGCTCTGCTTTGGTAACCCAGCCCAGTGAGCAGATCTTC.

This rearrangement joins TRBV19 to TRBJ1-6; D uncertain. With 4 bases removed from V and 0 bases from J, the gap between germline ends came to 16 bases. Germline-derived CDR1 and CDR2 are LNHDA and SQIVND (reference sequence). The CDR3 runs 18 residues. This CDR3 is CASSRDLRSSSYNSPLHF. Here the CDR3 DNA reads TGTGCCAGTAGTAGAGACCTTAGGTCTAGCTCCTATAATTCACCCCTCCACTTT.

This clonotype was picked up a small number of times. The V call is TRBV14, the J call TRBJ1-2; D gene ambiguous. V lost 0 bases and J 5 bases, leaving 13 bases between the germline ends. The germline gives CDR1 SGHDN, CDR2 FVKESK. CDR3 length: 15 residues. CDR3 loop: CASSQDGSDVYGYTF. CDR3 nucleotide sequence: TGTGCCAGCAGCCAAGATGGATCGGACGTTTATGGCTACACCTTC.

V is TRBV28 and J is TRBJ2-7; no reliable D call. The CDR3 contains 14 residues. Germline lookup yields CDR1 MDHEN and CDR2 SYDVKM. V was trimmed by 7 bases and J by 8 bases, leaving 21 bases between them. In DNA, the CDR3 is TGTGCCAGCACTCTGACCCCCGGACGGAGTAAGCAGTACTTC. It is translated as CASTLTPGRSKQYF.

This clonotype occurred a few times. This chain uses TRBV7-6 with TRBJ2-1; the match to TRBD2 covers 7 bases. Germline lookup yields CDR1 SGHVS and CDR2 FNYEAQ. Losses at the gene ends were 4 bases for V and 7 bases for J; bases not matched to a gene: 4. There are 13 residues in the CDR3. CDR3 DNA: TGTGCCAGCAGCTGGGGAGCGGGGAATGAGCAGTTCTTC. It is translated as CASSWGAGNEQFF.

The chain is built from TRBV29-1 and TRBJ1-1; D not resolved. The CDR3 contains 12 residues. The V gene lost 6 bases and the J gene lost 0 bases, with 8 bases spanning the gap. CDR1 and CDR2 from the germline V gene are SQVTM and ANQGSEA. For the CDR3, the DNA is TGCAGCGTCGAGGATGTGAACACTGAAGCTTTCTTT. It specifies CSVEDVNTEAFF.

This clonotype was picked up a small number of times. V gene TRBV7-3 combines with J gene TRBJ2-1; 7 positions match TRBD1. V lost 5 bases to trimming and J lost 10 bases; unmatched junction nucleotides: 5. The germline gives CDR1 SGHTA, CDR2 FQGTGA. The CDR3 runs 12 residues. CDR3 protein: CASSPDRVEQFF. For the CDR3, the DNA is TGTGCCAGCAGCCCCGACAGGGTCGAGCAGTTCTTC.

This clonotype was detected a few times. J is TRBJ2-1 and V is TRBV27; 16 bases agree with TRBD2. The CDR3 runs to 18 residues. V lost 5 bases, J lost 4 bases, and 8 bases stayed unmatched. The germline V gene encodes CDR1 MNHEY and CDR2 SMNVEV (reference sequence). CDR3 region: CASSTGLAGGPVYNEQFF. For the CDR3, the DNA is TGTGCCAGCAGTACGGGACTAGCGGGAGGGCCCGTTTACAATGAGCAGTTCTTC.

This clonotype was seen many times. This chain connects TRBV7-2 to TRBJ1-2; D gene ambiguous. CDR1 SGHTA and CDR2 FQGNSA come from the germline V gene. The V gene lost 4 bases and the J gene lost 4 bases, with 13 bases spanning the gap. The length of the CDR3 is 14 residues. CDR3 nucleotide sequence: TGTGCCAGCAGCTATGCGGACGGCTTCTATGGCTACACCTTC. It is translated as CASSYADGFYGYTF.

This clonotype appeared many times. The chain links TRBV20-1 to TRBJ2-5; possibly TRBD2 for D (7 bases). V shed 6 bases and J shed 2 bases, with 16 bases lying between them. The germline gives CDR1 DFQATT, CDR2 SNEGSKA (reference sequence). The CDR3 runs 14 residues. CDR3 region: CSARQGGGQETQYF. The CDR3, as DNA: TGCAGTGCCCGGCAGGGAGGGGGGCAAGAGACCCAGTACTTC.

The rearrangement uses TRBV7-9 and TRBJ1-2, with a tentative D call TRBD1 (5 bases). V dropped 2 bases and J dropped 2 bases, with 12 bases sitting between them. CDR1 and CDR2 from the germline V gene are SEHNR and FQNEAQ (reference sequence). This CDR3 spans 15 amino acids. The CDR3: CASSLMGQPNYGYTF. The DNA of the CDR3 is TGTGCCAGCAGCTTAATGGGGCAGCCAAACTATGGCTACACCTTC.

The chain recombines TRBV12-3 or TRBV12-4 with TRBJ1-1, with no clear D. The V and J ends lost 8 bases and 1 base respectively, with 14 bases between them. This CDR3 contains 14 residues. CDR3 sequence: CASSRATTNTEAFF. The CDR3 nucleotides are TGTGCCAGCTCTCGGGCGACGACGAACACTGAAGCTTTCTTT.